A selection of T cell receptor beta chains follows, all from one sample in a study of cytomegalovirus exposure and HLA in healthy donors. Measured with immunoSEQ multiplex PCR; TCRdb has only the in-frame clones, and not every one. This table has around 80,000 clones, nearly 80% appearing once. What was sequenced was PBMCs. The origin of the receptors is a man aged 35 to 55 in good health and CMV-seronegative. CDR3s include the opening cysteine and the closing phenylalanine or tryptophan. The order of the fields is J gene, V gene, D gene, CDR3 protein. D genes are given only for firm matches.

>TRBJ1-1|TRBV18|TRBD1
CASSPSQGANTEAFF
>TRBJ2-5|TRBV30|.
CAWSTSTPLGETQYF
>TRBJ2-5|TRBV7-2|.
CASSFNLRGGDQETQYF
>TRBJ2-1|TRBV27|TRBD2
CASSFRRTSPSNEQFF
>TRBJ2-5|TRBV7-6|.
CASSLEEETQYF
>TRBJ2-7|TRBV27|.
CASSLFRSYEQYF
>TRBJ2-3|TRBV7-2|.
CASSISTGINTDTQYF
>TRBJ2-1|TRBV5-8|TRBD2
CASSLLAGGYNEQFF
>.|TRBV5-4|.
CASSLGGTETYEQYF
>TRBJ1-2|TRBV30|TRBD1
CAGVTGGGYTF
>TRBJ1-3|TRBV18|.
CASSPNSNQNTIYF
>TRBJ2-5|TRBV2|TRBD1
CASRKTGGQETQYF
>TRBJ2-7|TRBV6-1|TRBD2
CASSSTSGTPYEQYF
>TRBJ1-4|TRBV18|TRBD1
CASSTDRGNEKLFF
>TRBJ1-5|TRBV28|TRBD1
CASRPGTGGTYSNQPQHF
>TRBJ1-4|TRBV4-3|TRBD1
CASKREAGGGQKLFF
>TRBJ2-7|TRBV5-6|TRBD1
CASSRPRDRGLGEQYF
>TRBJ2-5|TRBV5-8|TRBD2
CASSLARGGAQYF
>TRBJ2-7|TRBV21-1|.
CASSKALAFSGEQYF
>TRBJ2-7|TRBV30|.
CAWSPAGQYEQYF
>TRBJ2-1|TRBV10-1|.
CASSESEAEHNEQFF
>TRBJ2-7|TRBV28|TRBD2
CASSPPGAGGRSEQYF
>TRBJ1-4|TRBV10-3|TRBD1
CAISEGQAGGATNEKLFF
>TRBJ2-1|TRBV19|TRBD2
CASSISSGRYNEQFF
>TRBJ2-1|TRBV28|.
CASIRAWRDEQFF
>TRBJ2-5|TRBV11-2|TRBD2
CASSLVVSGSFQTQYF
>TRBJ1-1|TRBV27|.
CASSSGGRTEAFF
>TRBJ1-2|TRBV13|.
CASSLGAGATSGYTF
>TRBJ2-3|TRBV7-9|TRBD1
CASSSGQGRFTDTQYF
>TRBJ2-3|TRBV9|.
CASSVRATSTDTQYF
>TRBJ2-1|TRBV9|TRBD2
CASSVGWTSVNEQFF
>TRBJ1-2|TRBV10-3|.
CAISDGPGSNYGYTF
>TRBJ2-7|TRBV10-2|TRBD1
CASSHRGRIYEQYF
>TRBJ1-4|TRBV5-1|.
CASSFSSSNEKLFF
>TRBJ2-7|TRBV4-3|TRBD2
CASSHCLAGGQHEQYF
>TRBJ2-7|TRBV6-5|TRBD1
CATRQGAGEQYF
>TRBJ2-4|TRBV7-9|.
CASSLGGYTKNIQYF
>TRBJ1-5|TRBV4-1|TRBD1
CASSHSTGVNQPQHF
>TRBJ2-3|TRBV6-4|TRBD2
CASSSTRTSGSSPDTQYF
>TRBJ2-1|TRBV11-2|.
CASSSSSTPYNEQFF
>TRBJ2-6|TRBV10-3|TRBD1
CAISESELRQGAPGANVLTF
>TRBJ1-1|TRBV14|.
CASSQARRGMNTEAFF
>TRBJ1-1|TRBV6-5|.
CASTRGGWDTEAFF
>TRBJ1-1|TRBV7-2|.
CASSFFGVTFF
>TRBJ2-1|TRBV11-3|.
CASSARRGNEQFF